Detailed here is one TCR beta chain. Its specificity is unknown. The use of a sample-barcoded 5' primer and a J-beta primer mix characterized a second PCR of 7 to 11 cycles. TCRdb used MiXCR to reprocess the 5' RACE reads, holding one entry per CDR3 protein. The repertoire includes about 680,000 distinct CDR3 sequences, more than 40% of them detected once, and approximately 32% sits in the top ten. This specimen belongs to a study of blood T cells in healthy people across ages. General observations from the study: Observed TCR beta diversity showed a strong correlation with the percentage of naive T cells as measured by flow cytometry. Possibly confounding the expanded clonotype changes was the fact that donor CMV status was unknown.

The CDR3 extends over 15 amino acids. The V end lost 5 bases, the J end lost 7 bases, and 21 bases lay between the germline ends. CDR1 is SGHTA and CDR2 is FQGNSA in the germline V gene. Caucasian, healthy and from Russia, the donors were aged between about 6 and 90. The clonotype comes from a woman aged 55-69 years in good health. The gene calls are TRBV7-2 and TRBJ2-7, with D perhaps TRBD1 (6 bases). Sequencing was carried out using blood. Written as DNA, the CDR3 is TGTGCCAGCAGCCTGGGACATACCACACCGGGGGAGCAGTACTTC. Translated, it gives CASSLGHTTPGEQYF. The full variable domain, its missing parts supplied by reference TRBV7-2 and TRBJ2-7, is GAGVSQSPSNKVTEKGKDVELRCDPISGHTALYWYRQSLGQGLEFLIYFQGNSAPDKSGLPSDRFSAERTGGSVSTLTIQRTQQEDSAVYLCASSLGHTTPGEQYFGPGTRLTVT.